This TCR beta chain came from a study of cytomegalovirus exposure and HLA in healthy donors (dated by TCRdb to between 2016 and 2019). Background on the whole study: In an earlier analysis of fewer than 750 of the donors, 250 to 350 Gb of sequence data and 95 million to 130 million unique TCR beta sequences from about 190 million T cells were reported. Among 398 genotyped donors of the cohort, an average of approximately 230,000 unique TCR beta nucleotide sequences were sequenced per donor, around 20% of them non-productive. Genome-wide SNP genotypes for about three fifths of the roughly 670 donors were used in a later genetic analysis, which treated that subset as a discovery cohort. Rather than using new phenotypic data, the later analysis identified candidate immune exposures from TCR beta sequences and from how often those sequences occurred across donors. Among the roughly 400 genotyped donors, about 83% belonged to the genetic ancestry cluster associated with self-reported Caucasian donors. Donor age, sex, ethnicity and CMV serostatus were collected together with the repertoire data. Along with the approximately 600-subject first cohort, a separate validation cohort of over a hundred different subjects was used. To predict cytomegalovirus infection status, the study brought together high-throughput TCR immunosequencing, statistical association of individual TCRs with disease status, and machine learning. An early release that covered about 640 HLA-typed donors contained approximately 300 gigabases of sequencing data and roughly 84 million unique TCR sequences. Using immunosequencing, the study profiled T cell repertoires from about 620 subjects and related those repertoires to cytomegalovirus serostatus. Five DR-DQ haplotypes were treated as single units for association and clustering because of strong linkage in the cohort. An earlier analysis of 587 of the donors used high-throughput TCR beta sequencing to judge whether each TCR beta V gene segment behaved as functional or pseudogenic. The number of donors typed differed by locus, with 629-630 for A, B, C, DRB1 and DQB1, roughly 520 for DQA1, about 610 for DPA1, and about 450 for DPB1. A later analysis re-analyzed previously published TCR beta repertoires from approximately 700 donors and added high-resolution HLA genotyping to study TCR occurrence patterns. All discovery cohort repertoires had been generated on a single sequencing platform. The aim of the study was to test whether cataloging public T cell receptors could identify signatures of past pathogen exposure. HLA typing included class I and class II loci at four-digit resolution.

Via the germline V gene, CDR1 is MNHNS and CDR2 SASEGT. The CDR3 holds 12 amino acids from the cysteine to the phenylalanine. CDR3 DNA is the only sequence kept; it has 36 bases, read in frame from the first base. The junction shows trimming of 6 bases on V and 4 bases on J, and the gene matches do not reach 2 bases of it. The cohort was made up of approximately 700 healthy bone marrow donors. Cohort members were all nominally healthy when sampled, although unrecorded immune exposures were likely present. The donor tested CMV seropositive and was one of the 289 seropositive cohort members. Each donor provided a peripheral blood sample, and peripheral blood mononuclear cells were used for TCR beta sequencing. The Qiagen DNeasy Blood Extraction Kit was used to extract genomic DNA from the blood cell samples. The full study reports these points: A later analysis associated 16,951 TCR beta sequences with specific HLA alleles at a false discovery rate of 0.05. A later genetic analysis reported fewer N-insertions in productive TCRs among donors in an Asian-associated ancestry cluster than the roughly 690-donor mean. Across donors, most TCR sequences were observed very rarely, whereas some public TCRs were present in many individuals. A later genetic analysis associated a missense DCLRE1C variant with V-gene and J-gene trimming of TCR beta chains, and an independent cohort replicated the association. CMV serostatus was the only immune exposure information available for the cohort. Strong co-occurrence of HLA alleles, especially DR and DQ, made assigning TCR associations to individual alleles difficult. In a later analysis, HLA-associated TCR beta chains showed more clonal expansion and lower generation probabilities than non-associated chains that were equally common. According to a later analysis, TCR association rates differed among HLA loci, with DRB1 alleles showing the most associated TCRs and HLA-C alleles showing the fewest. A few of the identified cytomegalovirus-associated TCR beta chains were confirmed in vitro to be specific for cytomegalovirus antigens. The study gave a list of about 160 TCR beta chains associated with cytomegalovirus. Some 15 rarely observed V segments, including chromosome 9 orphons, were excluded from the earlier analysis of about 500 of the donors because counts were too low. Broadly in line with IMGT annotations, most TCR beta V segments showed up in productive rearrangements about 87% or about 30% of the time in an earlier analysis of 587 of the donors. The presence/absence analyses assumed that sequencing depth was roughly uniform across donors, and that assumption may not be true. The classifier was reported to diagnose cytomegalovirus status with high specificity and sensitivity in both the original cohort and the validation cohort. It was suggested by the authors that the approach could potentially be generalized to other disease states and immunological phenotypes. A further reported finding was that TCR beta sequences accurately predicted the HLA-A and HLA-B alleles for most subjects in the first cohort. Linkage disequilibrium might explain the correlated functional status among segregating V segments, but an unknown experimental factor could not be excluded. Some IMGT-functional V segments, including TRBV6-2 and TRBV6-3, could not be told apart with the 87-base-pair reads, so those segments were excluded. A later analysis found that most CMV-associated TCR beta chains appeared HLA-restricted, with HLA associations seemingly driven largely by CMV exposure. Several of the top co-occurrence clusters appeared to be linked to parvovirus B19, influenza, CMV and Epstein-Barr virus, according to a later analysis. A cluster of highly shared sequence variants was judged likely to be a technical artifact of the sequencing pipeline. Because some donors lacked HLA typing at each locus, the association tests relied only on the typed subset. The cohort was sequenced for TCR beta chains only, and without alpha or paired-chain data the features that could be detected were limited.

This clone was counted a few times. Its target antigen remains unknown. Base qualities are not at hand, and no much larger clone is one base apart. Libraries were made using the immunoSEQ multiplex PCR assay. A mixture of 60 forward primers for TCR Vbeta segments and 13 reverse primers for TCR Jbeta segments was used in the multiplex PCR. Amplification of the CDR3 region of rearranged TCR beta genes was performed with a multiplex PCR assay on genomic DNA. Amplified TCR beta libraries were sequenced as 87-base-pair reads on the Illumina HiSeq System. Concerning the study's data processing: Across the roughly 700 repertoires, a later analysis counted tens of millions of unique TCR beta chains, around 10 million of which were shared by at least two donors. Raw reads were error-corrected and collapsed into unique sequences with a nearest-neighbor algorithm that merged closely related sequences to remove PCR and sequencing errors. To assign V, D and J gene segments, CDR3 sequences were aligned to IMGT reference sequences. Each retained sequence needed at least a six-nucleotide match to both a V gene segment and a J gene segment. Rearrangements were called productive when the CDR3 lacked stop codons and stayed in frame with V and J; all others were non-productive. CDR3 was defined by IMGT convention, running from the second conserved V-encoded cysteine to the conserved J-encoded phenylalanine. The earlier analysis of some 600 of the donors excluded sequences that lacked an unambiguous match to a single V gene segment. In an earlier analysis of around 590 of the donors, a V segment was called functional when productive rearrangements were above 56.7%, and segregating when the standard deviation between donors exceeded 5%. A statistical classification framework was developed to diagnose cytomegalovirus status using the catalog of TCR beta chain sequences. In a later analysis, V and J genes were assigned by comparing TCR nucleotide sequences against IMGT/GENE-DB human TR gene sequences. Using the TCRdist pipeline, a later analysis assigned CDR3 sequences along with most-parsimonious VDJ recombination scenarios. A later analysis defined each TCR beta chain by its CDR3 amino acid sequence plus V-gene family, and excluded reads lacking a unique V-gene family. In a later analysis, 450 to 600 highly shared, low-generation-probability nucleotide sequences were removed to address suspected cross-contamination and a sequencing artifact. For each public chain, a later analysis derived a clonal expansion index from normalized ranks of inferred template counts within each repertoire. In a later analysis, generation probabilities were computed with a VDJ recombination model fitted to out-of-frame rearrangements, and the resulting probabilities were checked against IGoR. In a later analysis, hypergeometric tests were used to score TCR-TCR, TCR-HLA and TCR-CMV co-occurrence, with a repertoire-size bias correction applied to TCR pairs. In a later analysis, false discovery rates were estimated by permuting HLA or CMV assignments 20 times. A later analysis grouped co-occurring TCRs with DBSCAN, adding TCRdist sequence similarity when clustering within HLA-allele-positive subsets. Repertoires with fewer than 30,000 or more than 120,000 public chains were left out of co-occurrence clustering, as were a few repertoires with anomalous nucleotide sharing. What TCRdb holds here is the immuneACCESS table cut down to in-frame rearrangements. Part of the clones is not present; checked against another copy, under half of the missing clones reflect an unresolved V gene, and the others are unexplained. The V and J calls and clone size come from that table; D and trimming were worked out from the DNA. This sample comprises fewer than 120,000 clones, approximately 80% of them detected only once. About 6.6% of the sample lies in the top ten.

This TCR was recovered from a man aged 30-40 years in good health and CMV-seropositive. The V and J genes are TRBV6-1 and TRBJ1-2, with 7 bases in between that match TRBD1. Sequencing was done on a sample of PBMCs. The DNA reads TGTGCCAGCAGCAGACAGGGCTATGGCTACACCTTC. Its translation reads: CASSRQGYGYTF.